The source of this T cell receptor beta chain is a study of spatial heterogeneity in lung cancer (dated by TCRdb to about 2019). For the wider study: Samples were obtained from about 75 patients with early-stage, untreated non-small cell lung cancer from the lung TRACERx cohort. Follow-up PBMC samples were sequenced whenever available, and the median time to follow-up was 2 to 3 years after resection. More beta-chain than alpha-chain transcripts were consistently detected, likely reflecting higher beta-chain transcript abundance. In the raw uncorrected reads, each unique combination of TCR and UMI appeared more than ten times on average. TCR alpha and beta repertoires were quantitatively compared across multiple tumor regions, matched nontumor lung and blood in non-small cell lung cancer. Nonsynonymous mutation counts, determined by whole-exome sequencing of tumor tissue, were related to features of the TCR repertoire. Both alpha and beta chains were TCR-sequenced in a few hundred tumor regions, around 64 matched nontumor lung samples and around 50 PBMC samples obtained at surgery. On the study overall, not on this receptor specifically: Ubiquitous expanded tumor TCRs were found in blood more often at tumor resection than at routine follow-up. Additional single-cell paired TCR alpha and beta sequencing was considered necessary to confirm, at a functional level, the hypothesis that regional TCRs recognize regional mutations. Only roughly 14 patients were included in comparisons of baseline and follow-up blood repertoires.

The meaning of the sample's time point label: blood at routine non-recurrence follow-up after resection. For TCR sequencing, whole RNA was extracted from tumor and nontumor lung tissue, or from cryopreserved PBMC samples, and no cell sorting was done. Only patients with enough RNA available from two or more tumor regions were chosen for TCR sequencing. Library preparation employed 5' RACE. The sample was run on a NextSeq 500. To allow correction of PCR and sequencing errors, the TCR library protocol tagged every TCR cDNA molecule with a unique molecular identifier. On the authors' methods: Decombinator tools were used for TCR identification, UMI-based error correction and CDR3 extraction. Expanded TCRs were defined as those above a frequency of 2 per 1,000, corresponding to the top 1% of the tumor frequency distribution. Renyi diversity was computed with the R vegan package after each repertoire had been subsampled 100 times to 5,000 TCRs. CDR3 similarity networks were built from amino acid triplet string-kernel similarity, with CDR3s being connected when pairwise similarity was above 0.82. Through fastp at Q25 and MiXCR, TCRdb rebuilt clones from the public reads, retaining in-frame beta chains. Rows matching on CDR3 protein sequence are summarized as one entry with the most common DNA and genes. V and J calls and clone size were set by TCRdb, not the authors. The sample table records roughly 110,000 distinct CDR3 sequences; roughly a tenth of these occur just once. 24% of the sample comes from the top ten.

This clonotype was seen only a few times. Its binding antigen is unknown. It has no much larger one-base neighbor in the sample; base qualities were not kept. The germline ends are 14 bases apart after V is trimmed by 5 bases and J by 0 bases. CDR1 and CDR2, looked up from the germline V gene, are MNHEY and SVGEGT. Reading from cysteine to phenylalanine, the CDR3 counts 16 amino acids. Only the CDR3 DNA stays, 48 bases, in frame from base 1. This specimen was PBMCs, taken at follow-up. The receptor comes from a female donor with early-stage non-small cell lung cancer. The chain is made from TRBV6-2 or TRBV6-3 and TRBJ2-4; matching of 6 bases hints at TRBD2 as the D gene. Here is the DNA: TGTGCCAGCAGTAACGGGGCGGGACTAGCCAAAAACATTCAGTACTTC. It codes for CASSNGAGLAKNIQYF.